The source of this TCR beta chain is a study of metastatic and nonmetastatic thyroid tumors. Study-wide points: Benign nodules were reported to have significantly lower TCR beta diversity than malignant thyroid tumors, in blood and tumor.

The CDR3 totals 14 residues. CDR1 is LNHDA, CDR2 SQIVND, per germline (reference sequence). V lost 7 bases to trimming and J lost 6 bases, with 18 bases between them. Not a single patient had been given any form of treatment at any point before undergoing thyroid surgery. Per the original data handling: Using the CDR3 differences seen across clinicopathological groups, the authors built a distant-metastasis classifier for papillary thyroid cancer, which was meant to discriminate distant-metastatic patients. TCRdb called clones again from the PCR reads with MiXCR. The V and J calls were not made by the authors but by TCRdb's processing. The repertoire includes around 2,700 clones, almost 25% of them detected once, and more than 20% sits in the top ten. On this clone itself: Antigen unknown.

The gene calls are TRBV19 and TRBJ1-1; D not resolved. The origin of this receptor is a male donor with papillary thyroid cancer or a benign thyroid nodule (not recorded which). Some clones in this sample may be carry-over from other donors' samples. The material sequenced was adjacent normal tissue. CDR3 protein: CASNFIGRAPEAFF. The CDR3 nucleotides read TGTGCCAGTAACTTTATTGGCCGAGCGCCTGAAGCTTTCTTT. The complete variable domain, with remaining parts taken from reference TRBV19 and TRBJ1-1, reads DGGITQSPKYLFRKEGQNVTLSCEQNLNHDAMYWYRQDPGQGLRLIYYSQIVNDFQKGDIAEGYSVSREKKESFPLTVTSAQKNPTAFYLCASNFIGRAPEAFFGQGTRLTVV.